These 8 T cell receptor beta chains were sequenced from one sample in a study of blood T cell repertoires in COVID-19. TCRdb keeps only in-frame clones here, not all; method: immunoSEQ multiplex PCR. This table holds about 210,000 clones, 82% found once. Material for sequencing was peripheral blood. The receptors come from a woman between 40 and 55 years old with acute or convalescent COVID-19.

This clone was observed a handful of times. The chain recombines TRBV19 with TRBJ1-5; no definite D call. The CDR3 extends over 15 amino acids. V lost 1 base, J lost 3 bases, and 10 bases lay in between. CDR1 and CDR2 from the germline V gene are LNHDA and SQIVND (reference sequence). Written as DNA, the CDR3 is TGTGCCAGTAGTATAGTGCGGCACTCCAATCAGCCCCAGCATTTT. Translating gives CASSIVRHSNQPQHF.

The rearrangement joins TRBV6-5 to TRBJ2-3, with D maybe TRBD2 (6 bases). Trimming shortened V by 4 bases and J by 4 bases, and 12 bases separated the two germline ends. This CDR3 has 14 residues. Germline CDR1 reads MNHEY; CDR2 reads SVGAGI. CDR3 nucleotides: TGTGCCAGCAGTTTTAGGTCGGGAGCAGATACGCAGTATTTT. This codes for CASSFRSGADTQYF.

This chain links TRBV12-3 or TRBV12-4 with TRBJ2-7; TRBD2 aligns across 10 bases. The CDR3 is 13 amino acids. With V trimmed by 8 bases and J by 3 bases, 4 bases remained unmatched. The CDR3 sequence: CASVSSGGYEQYF. In DNA, the CDR3 is TGTGCCAGCGTTTCTAGCGGGGGCTACGAGCAGTACTTC.

The V call is TRBV20-1, the J call TRBJ2-5; no clear D gene. The CDR3 covers 11 residues. Per germline, CDR1 DFQATT and CDR2 SNEGSKA (reference sequence). V was pared by 5 bases and J by 5 bases, with 9 bases between. The CDR3 DNA is TGCAGTGCTGTTGACTGGGAGACCCAGTACTTC. It translates to CSAVDWETQYF.

This chain connects TRBV5-6 to TRBJ2-5; D perhaps matches TRBD2 (5 bases). This CDR3 spans 13 amino acids. The germline V and J ends were trimmed by 4 bases and 5 bases, with 12 bases remaining between them. Germline values: CDR1 SGHDT, CDR2 YYEEEE. Here the CDR3 DNA reads TGTGCCAGCAGCCGGGAAGCGTGGGAGACCCAGTACTTC. Its translation: CASSREAWETQYF.

The V call is TRBV14, the J call TRBJ1-6, with 7 bases matching TRBD1. V shed 4 bases, J shed 4 bases, and the junction held 10 bases outside the gene matches. The germline CDR1 and CDR2 sequences are SGHDN and FVKESK. The CDR3 runs to 17 residues. CDR3 bases: TGTGCCAGCAGCCCTTTCCCGGGACAGCCGTATAATTCACCCCTCCACTTT. It specifies CASSPFPGQPYNSPLHF.

The genes are TRBV13 and TRBJ2-7, with D possibly matching TRBD2 (5 bases). CDR3 length equals 15 residues. V was shortened by 3 bases and J by 0 bases, with 12 bases between the two germline ends. CDR1 and CDR2 (germline): PRHDT, FYEKMQ (reference sequence). CDR3 sequence reads: CASSFSGNSSYEQYF. The CDR3 bases are TGTGCCAGCAGCTTTTCGGGGAATAGCTCCTACGAGCAGTACTTC.

The V gene is TRBV19, the J gene TRBJ2-7; 7 nucleotides line up with TRBD2. The ends lost 2 bases at V and 2 bases at J; junction bases unmatched: 6. The germline gives CDR1 LNHDA, CDR2 SQIVND (reference sequence). CDR3 length: 15 amino acids. The CDR3 DNA follows: TGTGCCAGTAGTATATCAGGACTAGTGACCTACGAGCAGTACTTC. Translated: CASSISGLVTYEQYF.